The rows below give T cell receptor beta chains drawn from one sample of a study of shared T cell receptors in the human thymus. Profiled with immunoSEQ multiplex PCR; TCRdb holds only in-frame clones, not every one. Of 700,000 or so clones in the sample, approximately 85% were seen once. This sample also appeared in a second study, on human thymus T cells.

What was sequenced was thymocytes. These receptors all stem from a girl in the first two years of life with a congenital heart defect. Both conserved end residues are part of each CDR3. D genes are given only for firm matches. Only part of the rows carry a size: once, few, many, or a class if the clone is expanded.

v_gene	abundance	d_gene	j_gene	CDR3nt	CDR3aa
TRBV28	NA	TRBD1	TRBJ1-1	TGTGCCAGCAGGGTAGACAGGGCCGCATTGAACACTGAAGCTTTCTTT	CASRVDRAALNTEAFF
TRBV5-4	NA	TRBD2	TRBJ2-5	TGTGCCAGCAGCGCTCTGCCTACTAGCGGGGGCACAGAGACCCAGTACTTC	CASSALPTSGGTETQYF
TRBV28	NA	NA	TRBJ2-7	TGTGCCAGCAGTTTTGGGGCAGGGGTTTTCTACGAGCAGTACTTC	CASSFGAGVFYEQYF
TRBV7-9	NA	NA	TRBJ1-1	TGTGCCAGCACCGTGGCCCCGAACACTGAAGCTTTCTTT	CASTVAPNTEAFF
TRBV5-1	NA	NA	TRBJ2-5	TGCGCCAGCAGCTTGTTCTTCGGTCAAGAGACCCAGTACTTC	CASSLFFGQETQYF
TRBV6-1	NA	NA	TRBJ1-1	TGTGCCAGCAGTGAAGCGAGGGGGTCCGGCGAAGCTTTCTTT	CASSEARGSGEAFF
TRBV7-3	NA	NA	TRBJ2-2	TGTGCCAGCAGCCTGAAAAGGGGGTCCACCGGGGAGCTGTTTTTT	CASSLKRGSTGELFF
TRBV5-1	few	TRBD1	TRBJ2-6	TGCGCCAGCAGCAACCCGGGACAGGCATGCTCTGGGGCCAACGTCCTGACTTTC	CASSNPGQACSGANVLTF
TRBV4-1	NA	TRBD2	TRBJ2-7	TGCGCCAGCAGCCAATGGGTGCGGGGGGAAGGTACTTACGAGCAGTACTTC	CASSQWVRGEGTYEQYF
TRBV19	NA	TRBD1	TRBJ2-7	TGTGCCAGCTCCGGGACAGGGGGAGGCGAGCAGTACTTC	CASSGTGGGEQYF
TRBV4-2	NA	TRBD2	TRBJ2-7	TGTGCCAGCAGCCAAGAGAGTAGCGGGGGGGCCTTTGGGCAGTACTTC	CASSQESSGGAFGQYF
TRBV5-1	NA	TRBD2	TRBJ2-7	TGCGCCAGCAGCTTTCCCGGGGGGGAGCAGTACTTC	CASSFPGGEQYF
TRBV18	NA	TRBD1	TRBJ1-2	TGTGCCAGCTCACAAGATCCGGGACAGAACTATGGCTACACCTTC	CASSQDPGQNYGYTF
TRBV7-2	NA	NA	TRBJ1-6	TGTGCCAGCAGCTTAAACACCCGGGAGGTGGATTCACCCCTCCACTTT	CASSLNTREVDSPLHF
TRBV9	NA	NA	TRBJ1-6	TGTGCCAGCAGCGAGGAGGCGGAGTCTAGCTCCTATAATTCACCCCTCCACTTT	CASSEEAESSSYNSPLHF
TRBV10-3	NA	TRBD1	TRBJ1-1	TGTGCCATCGGGACAGGTACCTTGTATTCTGAAGCTTTCTTT	CAIGTGTLYSEAFF
TRBV5-6	once	TRBD1	TRBJ1-5	TGTGCCAGCAGCTTGGAGGGACAGGGTAGCAATCAGCCCCAGCATTTT	CASSLEGQGSNQPQHF
TRBV30	NA	NA	TRBJ1-6	TGTGCCACGAACACAGGGAATTCACCCCTCCACTTT	CATNTGNSPLHF
TRBV9	NA	NA	TRBJ1-1	TGTGCCAGCAGCGCCCTTTGGGAGGGAGCTTTCTTT	CASSALWEGAFF
TRBV7-2	once	NA	TRBJ1-5	TGTGCCAGCAGCTTTTCAACAGGGCACAACAATCAGCCCCAGCATTTT	CASSFSTGHNNQPQHF
TRBV5-1	NA	NA	TRBJ2-6	TGCGCCAGCAGCCGCGGAACTACATACACTGGGGCCAACGTCCTGACTTTC	CASSRGTTYTGANVLTF
TRBV5-8	NA	TRBD1	TRBJ2-7	TGTGCCAGCAGCTTGGCAGGGACAGGGGACCACGAGCAGTACTTC	CASSLAGTGDHEQYF
TRBV28	once	TRBD1	TRBJ2-6	TGTGCCAGCAGTCCTGGGACAGGGGGCGGTACTGGGGCCAACGTCCTGACTTTC	CASSPGTGGGTGANVLTF
TRBV4-3	NA	TRBD2	TRBJ2-1	TGCGCCAGCAGCCAAGTCACATCTGGACTAGCGGGGGATAAGAGCTCCTACAATGAGCAGTTCTTC	CASSQVTSGLAGDKSSYNEQFF
TRBV5-1	NA	TRBD1	TRBJ1-2	TGCGCCAGCACCCTAGAGCCGGGACAGGGAAAGAGGTACTATGGCTACACCTTC	CASTLEPGQGKRYYGYTF
TRBV27	NA	TRBD1	TRBJ2-7	TGTGCCAGCAGTTTATCGTCGGGACAGGGACACGAGCAGTACTTC	CASSLSSGQGHEQYF
TRBV28	NA	NA	TRBJ1-5	TGTGCCAGCAGTGCGCCTCGGCGGGGGGCTCAGCCCCAGCATTTT	CASSAPRRGAQPQHF
TRBV2	NA	TRBD1	TRBJ1-1	TGTGCCAGCAGAGGAAAAAGACAGGGGGCAGAGAAGTACGCAGAGAGGGACACTGAAGCTTTCTTT	CASRGKRQGAEKYAERDTEAFF
TRBV6-1	once	NA	TRBJ2-1	TGTGCCAGCAGTCCTCGACTAGGGTGGTCCTATGAGCAGTTCTTC	CASSPRLGWSYEQFF
TRBV5-1	NA	TRBD2	TRBJ2-7	TGCGCCAGCAGCCCTCGTATGGGTAGCGGGGAGTCGGGGGAGCAGTACTTC	CASSPRMGSGESGEQYF
TRBV29-1	NA	TRBD2	TRBJ2-7	TGCAGCGTTGTCATCGGGGAGGGTACCTACGAGCAGTACTTC	CSVVIGEGTYEQYF
TRBV5-1	NA	NA	TRBJ2-6	TGCGCCAGCAGCTCGTTCTCTGGGGCCAACGTCCTGACTTTC	CASSSFSGANVLTF
TRBV7-2	NA	TRBD1	TRBJ1-1	TGTGCCAGCAGCCCCCCGGGACAGACAAACACTGAAGCTTTCTTT	CASSPPGQTNTEAFF
TRBV19	NA	NA	TRBJ1-2	TGTGCCAGTAGTAGGGCCAACTATGGCTACACCTTC	CASSRANYGYTF
TRBV27	NA	NA	TRBJ2-7	TGTGCCAGCAGTTGGGGGCCCTCCTACGAGCAGTACTTC	CASSWGPSYEQYF
TRBV6-1	NA	TRBD1	TRBJ2-4	TGTGCCAGCAGTGGGACAGGGTTGGGCAAAAACATTCAGTACTTC	CASSGTGLGKNIQYF
TRBV7-9	NA	NA	TRBJ1-6	TGTGCCAGCGGGTGGGTTGGCAGGGAAATCAATTCACCCCTCCACTTT	CASGWVGREINSPLHF
TRBV7-9	NA	NA	TRBJ1-1	TGTGCCAGCAGCTTACCATCGACAGGATTGAGTGAAGCTTTCTTT	CASSLPSTGLSEAFF
TRBV4-1	NA	TRBD2	TRBJ2-3	TGCGCCAGCAGCCAAGATCCAGCGGGGGGATCGGATACGCAGTATTTT	CASSQDPAGGSDTQYF